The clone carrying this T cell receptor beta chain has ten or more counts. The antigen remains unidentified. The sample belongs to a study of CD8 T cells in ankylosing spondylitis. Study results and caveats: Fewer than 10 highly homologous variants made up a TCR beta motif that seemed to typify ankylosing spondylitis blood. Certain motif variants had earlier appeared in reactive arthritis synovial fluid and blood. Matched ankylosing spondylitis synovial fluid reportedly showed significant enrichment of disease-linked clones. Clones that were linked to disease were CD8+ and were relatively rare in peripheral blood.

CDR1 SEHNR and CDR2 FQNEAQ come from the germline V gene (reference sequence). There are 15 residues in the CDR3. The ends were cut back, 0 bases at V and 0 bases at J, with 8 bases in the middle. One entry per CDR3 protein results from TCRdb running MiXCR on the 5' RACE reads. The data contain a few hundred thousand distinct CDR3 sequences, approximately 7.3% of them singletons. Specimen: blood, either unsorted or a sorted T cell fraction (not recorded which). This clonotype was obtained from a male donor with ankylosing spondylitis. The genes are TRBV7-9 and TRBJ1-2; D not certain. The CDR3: CASSLAPQANYGYTF. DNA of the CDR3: TGTGCCAGCAGCTTAGCCCCACAAGCTAACTATGGCTACACCTTC. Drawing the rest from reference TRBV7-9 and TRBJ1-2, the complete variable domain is DTGVSQNPRHKITKRGQNVTFRCDPISEHNRLYWYRQTLGQGPEFLTYFQNEAQLEKSRLLSDRFSAERPKGSFSTLEIQRTEQGDSAMYLCASSLAPQANYGYTFGSGTRLTVV.